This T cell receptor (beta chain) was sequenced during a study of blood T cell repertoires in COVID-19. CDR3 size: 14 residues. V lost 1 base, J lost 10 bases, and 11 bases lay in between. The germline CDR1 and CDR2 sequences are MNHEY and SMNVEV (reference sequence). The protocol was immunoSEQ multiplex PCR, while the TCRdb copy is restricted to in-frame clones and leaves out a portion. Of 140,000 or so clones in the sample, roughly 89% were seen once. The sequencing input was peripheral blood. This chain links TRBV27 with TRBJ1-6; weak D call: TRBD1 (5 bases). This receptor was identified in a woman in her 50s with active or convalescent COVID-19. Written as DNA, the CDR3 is TGTGCCAGCAGTTTATTTATCGGGGGGTCACCCCTCCACTTT. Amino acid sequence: CASSLFIGGSPLHF.